The 32 T cell receptor beta chains in this list originate from one sample, sequenced in a study of response to subunit inactivated influenza vaccine. TCRdb analysed the RT-PCR reads with MiXCR anew, one entry per CDR3 protein. The table has fewer than 600,000 distinct CDR3 sequences, under 8.5% seen once. The specimen comprised PBMCs from blood, sampled roughly 24 months after vaccination. These receptors came from a man between 50 and 69 years old who received an inactivated influenza vaccine.

This rearrangement joins TRBV6-2 or TRBV6-3 to TRBJ2-1; 10 nucleotides line up with TRBD2. The J segment lost 15 bases and the V segment lost 4 bases, leaving 12 bases of the junction unmatched. The V gene's germline CDR1 is MNHEY and CDR2 SVGEGT. The CDR3 sequence is 14 residues long. Written as DNA, the CDR3 is TGTGCCAGCAGTTTCGCTAGCGGGGGCCGCAATTCGTTCTTC. Residues: CASSFASGGRNSFF.

This clonotype showed up many times. The chain is built from TRBV29-1 and TRBJ1-1, with D perhaps matching TRBD1 (5 bases). CDR1 SQVTM and CDR2 ANQGSEA come from the germline V gene. The CDR3 has 12 amino acids. Trimming pared 6 bases from V and 3 bases from J, leaving 11 bases between. CDR3 region: CSVDSLYTEAFF. The CDR3 DNA reads TGCAGCGTCGACAGCCTGTACACTGAAGCTTTCTTT.

This clonotype has only a few counts. The genes are TRBV6-1 and TRBJ1-5, with D uncertain. Trimming left V 3 bases short and J 8 bases short, with 11 bases between. Germline values: CDR1 MNHNS, CDR2 SASEGT. The CDR3 sequence is 13 residues long. CDR3 coding DNA: TGTGCCAGCAGTGAGGGCTTTGTGGAGCCCCAGCATTTT. Protein product: CASSEGFVEPQHF.

The chain joins TRBV5-1 to TRBJ2-5, with 7 bases aligning to TRBD1. Looked up from germline, CDR1 is SGHRS and CDR2 is YFSETQ. Germline trimming cut 3 bases from V and 1 base from J; bases unmatched to any gene: 9. The CDR3 spans 16 residues. CDR3 region: CASSWSFGTAQETQYF. The CDR3 DNA reads TGCGCCAGCAGCTGGTCTTTCGGGACAGCCCAAGAGACCCAGTACTTC. The entire variable domain, with the rest obtained from reference TRBV5-1 and TRBJ2-5, is as follows: KAGVTQTPRYLIKTRGQQVTLSCSPISGHRSVSWYQQTPGQGLQFLFEYFSETQRNKGNFPGRFSGRQFSNSRSEMNVSTLELGDSALYLCASSWSFGTAQETQYFGPGTRLLVL.

This clonotype was observed a handful of times. The chain links TRBV3-1 to TRBJ2-4, with 7 bases identical to TRBD2. V was pared by 3 bases and J by 0 bases, with 14 bases of the junction left unmatched. Germline CDR1 and CDR2: LGHDT and YNNKEL (reference sequence). CDR3 length: 19 amino acids. The CDR3 bases are TGTGCCAGCAGCCAGGGGGGACTAACCGCACCTCTAGCCAAAAACATTCAGTACTTC. It is translated as CASSQGGLTAPLAKNIQYF. The whole variable domain, remainder taken from reference TRBV3-1 and TRBJ2-4, is DTAVSQTPKYLVTQMGNDKSIKCEQNLGHDTMYWYKQDSKKFLKIMFSYNNKELIINETVPNRFSPKSPDKAHLNLHINSLELGDSAVYFCASSQGGLTAPLAKNIQYFGAGTRLSVL.

This clonotype has at least ten counts. This chain joins TRBV20-1 and TRBJ1-2; 8 nucleotides align to TRBD1. Germline V CDR1 and CDR2: DFQATT, SNEGSKA (reference sequence). CDR3 length equals 13 residues. After removal of 8 bases from V and 3 bases from J, the junction contained 8 bases not matched to a gene. The CDR3 bases are TGCAGTACCAGGGGGCGCAGAGACTATGGCTACACCTTC. The encoded protein is CSTRGRRDYGYTF.

This clonotype has a handful of counts. This chain connects TRBV7-2 to TRBJ2-1, with 14 bases fitting TRBD2. Germline V gives CDR1 SGHTA, CDR2 FQGNSA. V dropped 5 bases and J dropped 10; count of bases not matched to a gene: 10. The CDR3 extends over 16 amino acids. The CDR3: CASSTQGLAGVREQFF. The DNA of the CDR3 is TGTGCCAGCAGCACCCAGGGACTAGCGGGGGTTCGGGAGCAGTTCTTC.

Many counts were recorded for this clonotype. The CDR3 protein is CSAEDGSYEQYF. The CDR3 coding sequence is TGCAGTGCCGAAGACGGATCCTACGAGCAGTACTTC. The chain recombines TRBV20-1 with TRBJ2-7; D remains unclear. This CDR3 comprises 12 residues. Trimming took off 6 bases at V and 1 base at J, with 10 bases between the two ends. Germline CDR1 reads DFQATT; CDR2 reads SNEGSKA (reference sequence).

This clonotype was counted a few times. This chain connects TRBV4-2 to TRBJ2-1; perhaps TRBD2 as D (6 bases). Germline CDR1 reads LGHNA; CDR2 reads YNFKEQ. The CDR3 runs to 13 residues. V dropped 6 bases and J dropped 5 bases, with 11 bases sitting between them. DNA of the CDR3: TGTGCCAGCAGTCGGGAGTGGGACAATGAGCAGTTCTTC. It is translated as CASSREWDNEQFF.

This clonotype was observed many times. The chain links TRBV20-1 to TRBJ2-1, with D perhaps TRBD2 (5 bases). Germline lookup yields CDR1 DFQATT and CDR2 SNEGSKA (reference sequence). Trimming took 0 bases from V and 15 from J, leaving 12 bases between them. There are 11 residues in the CDR3. The DNA of the CDR3 is TGCAGTGCTAGAGATATCGGGGTCGGGTTCTTC. It yields the protein CSARDIGVGFF.

Only a few counts were recorded for this clonotype. This chain uses TRBV28 with TRBJ1-3; D remains ambiguous. The CDR3 consists of 15 residues. Germline values: CDR1 MDHEN, CDR2 SYDVKM. V gave up 1 base and J gave up 0 bases, with 7 bases separating them. The CDR3 loop is CASSLLGSSGNTIYF. In DNA, the CDR3 is TGTGCCAGCAGTTTATTGGGGAGCTCTGGAAACACCATATATTTT.

The gene calls are TRBV2 and TRBJ1-1; D possibly corresponds to TRBD1 (6 bases). Germline V gene sequence: CDR1 SNHLY, CDR2 FYNNEI. Deletions cut 1 base from V and 0 bases from J, with 18 bases between. This CDR3 is built from 18 residues. CDR3 protein: CASSEGNPRWGLNTEAFF. CDR3 bases: TGTGCCAGCAGTGAAGGAAACCCCCGGTGGGGGCTGAACACTGAAGCTTTCTTT.

This clonotype has more than one count but fewer than ten. The chain couples TRBV20-1 to TRBJ2-2; D not resolved. V lost 6 bases and J lost 6, with 14 bases in between. This CDR3 is 13 amino acids long. CDR1 is DFQATT and CDR2 is SNEGSKA in the germline V gene (reference sequence). CDR3 nucleotides: TGCAGTGCGCGCCCCTCGGGTCCCGGGGAGCTGTTTTTT. Encoded protein: CSARPSGPGELFF.

In this sample, this clonotype turned up many times. The gene calls are TRBV28 and TRBJ2-7; D could derive from TRBD1 or TRBD2 (6 bases each). V lost 6 bases to trimming and J lost 4 bases, with 31 bases between them. Per the germline V gene, CDR1 is MDHEN and CDR2 is SYDVKM. This CDR3 contains 19 residues. The chain's CDR3 is CASSRLAGETLGRIYEQYF. In DNA, the CDR3 is TGTGCCAGCAGCCGGCTGGCAGGGGAGACCCTGGGGAGGATATACGAGCAGTACTTC. Looking up the rest from reference TRBV28 and TRBJ2-7 gives the full variable domain: DVKVTQSSRYLVKRTGEKVFLECVQDMDHENMFWYRQDPGLGLRLIYFSYDVKMKEKGDIPEGYSVSREKKERFSLILESASTNQTSMYLCASSRLAGETLGRIYEQYFGPGTRLTVT.

This clonotype was counted only a few times. V usage is TRBV6-5 and J usage is TRBJ1-6; perhaps TRBD1 as D (6 bases). V gave up 2 bases and J gave up 10 bases, with 15 bases separating them. The length of the CDR3 is 15 residues. Germline CDR1 is MNHEY and CDR2 is SVGAGI. DNA of the CDR3: TGTGCCAGCAGTTACGGGGGCCCATTAAGGTCACCCCTCCACTTT. Amino acids: CASSYGGPLRSPLHF.

In this sample, this clonotype turned up a few times. The chain is built from TRBV27 and TRBJ1-5, with D possibly being TRBD1 (6 bases). The CDR3 covers 17 residues. Germline assignment: CDR1 MNHEY and CDR2 SMNVEV (reference sequence). Trimming shortened V by 5 bases and J by 4 bases, and 21 bases separated the two germline ends. CDR3: CASSRGGRGDRNQPQHF. The CDR3, as DNA: TGTGCCAGCAGTAGGGGGGGCAGGGGAGACAGGAATCAGCCCCAGCATTTT.

This clonotype was detected only a few times. The chain employs TRBV4-2 and TRBJ1-2; D possibly corresponds to TRBD1 (6 bases). Trimming took 0 bases from V and 7 from J, leaving 21 bases between them. This CDR3 is 17 amino acids long. Per the germline V gene, CDR1 is LGHNA and CDR2 is YNFKEQ. DNA of the CDR3: TGTGCCAGCAGCCAAGATTTAGGACAGAATGGAGGGGTTGGCTACACCTTC. This encodes CASSQDLGQNGGVGYTF.

The rearrangement joins TRBV3-1 to TRBJ2-1; D unresolved. V lost 6 bases and J lost 6, with 18 bases in between. The germline CDR1 and CDR2 sequences are LGHDT and YNNKEL (reference sequence). The CDR3 is 15 amino acids. In nucleotides, the CDR3 is TGTGCCAGCAGGAACGTTGGCGCTTCTCGCAATGAGCAGTTCTTC. This translates into CASRNVGASRNEQFF.

This clonotype was observed many times. The V and J genes are TRBV28 and TRBJ2-6; no firm D call. V was trimmed by 2 bases and J by 3 bases, leaving 2 bases between them. Germline V gene sequence: CDR1 MDHEN, CDR2 SYDVKM. The length of the CDR3 is 13 residues. The CDR3 DNA reads as TGTGCCAGCAGTTTAAATGGGGCCAACGTCCTGACTTTC. It specifies CASSLNGANVLTF.

This clonotype was detected only a few times. V usage is TRBV7-9 and J usage is TRBJ2-5; D not resolved. V lost 3 bases, J lost 4 bases, and 12 bases lay in between. The CDR3 sequence is 14 residues long. Germline V gene lookup returns CDR1 SEHNR and CDR2 FQNEAQ (reference sequence). In nucleotides, the CDR3 is TGTGCCAGCAGCTTCCAGGCAGGTCGAGAGACCCAGTACTTC. Encoded protein: CASSFQAGRETQYF. Together with reference TRBV7-9 and TRBJ2-5, the CDR3 gives the full variable domain: DTGVSQNPRHKITKRGQNVTFRCDPISEHNRLYWYRQTLGQGPEFLTYFQNEAQLEKSRLLSDRFSAERPKGSFSTLEIQRTEQGDSAMYLCASSFQAGRETQYFGPGTRLLVL.

The genes are TRBV28 and TRBJ1-6; 7 nucleotides line up with TRBD1. The CDR3 spans 16 residues. From germline, CDR1 is MDHEN and CDR2 SYDVKM. J was trimmed by 5 bases and V by 4 bases; bases with no gene match: 8. The CDR3 DNA reads as TGTGCCAGCAGTTCCCTCCGGACAGGAGATAATTCACCCCTCCACTTT. As protein: CASSSLRTGDNSPLHF. Variable domain in full (rest from reference TRBV28 and TRBJ1-6): DVKVTQSSRYLVKRTGEKVFLECVQDMDHENMFWYRQDPGLGLRLIYFSYDVKMKEKGDIPEGYSVSREKKERFSLILESASTNQTSMYLCASSSLRTGDNSPLHFGNGTRLTVT.

V gene TRBV6-2 or TRBV6-3 combines with J gene TRBJ2-2; no firm D call. This CDR3 is built from 14 residues. CDR1 MNHEY and CDR2 SVGEGT come from the germline V gene. Trimming removed 1 base at V and 4 bases at J, with 7 bases between. The CDR3 DNA follows: TGTGCCAGCAGTTACTACGGGTTCACCGGGGAGCTGTTTTTT. Its translation: CASSYYGFTGELFF.

The J gene is TRBJ2-2, the V gene TRBV3-1, with TRBD2 identical over 11 bases. J was trimmed by 4 bases and V by 0 bases; bases with no gene match: 19. The CDR3 sequence is 22 residues long. The V gene's germline CDR1 is LGHDT and CDR2 YNNKEL (reference sequence). CDR3 protein: CASSQEGPPVLAGGPPTGELFF. CDR3 DNA: TGTGCCAGCAGCCAAGAAGGTCCCCCGGTGTTAGCGGGGGGGCCTCCCACCGGGGAGCTGTTTTTT.

Of note for this clonotype: The germline gene is not matched at one end of the junction; a read error may be the cause. This chain joins TRBV5-5 and TRBJ2-3, with D hard to call. Germline CDR1 is SGHKS and CDR2 is YYEKEE (reference sequence). The CDR3 is 12 residues long. CDR3 sequence (DNA): TGTGCCAGGAGCTCCGGGTGGGATACGCAGTATTTT. It translates to CARSSGWDTQYF.

The J gene is TRBJ2-3, the V gene TRBV29-1; D gene unclear. Trimming shortened V by 5 bases and J by 1 base, and 7 bases separated the two germline ends. CDR3 length: 12 residues. CDR1 is SQVTM and CDR2 is ANQGSEA in the germline V gene. The CDR3 loop is CSVLVGTDTQYF. The CDR3 DNA follows: TGCAGCGTTCTCGTGGGCACAGATACGCAGTATTTT.

There are many counts of this clonotype. The chain has TRBV7-6 and TRBJ2-1; possibly TRBD1 for D (6 bases). Germline V gene sequence: CDR1 SGHVS, CDR2 FNYEAQ. Between the trimmed V and J ends, which lost 5 bases and 10 bases, there was a span of 27 bases. The CDR3 is 17 residues long. CDR3 amino acids: CASSPGRTVRGDLEQFF. The CDR3 coding sequence is TGTGCCAGCAGCCCCGGCCGGACCGTCAGGGGAGATTTGGAGCAGTTCTTC. The entire variable domain, with the rest obtained from reference TRBV7-6 and TRBJ2-1, is as follows: GAGVSQSPRYKVTKRGQDVALRCDPISGHVSLYWYRQALGQGPEFLTYFNYEAQQDKSGLPNDRFSAERPEGSISTLTIQRTEQRDSAMYRCASSPGRTVRGDLEQFFGPGTRLTVL.

V gene TRBV5-6 combines with J gene TRBJ1-6, with D tentatively TRBD1 (6 bases). With 4 bases removed from V and 11 bases from J, the gap between germline ends came to 19 bases. This CDR3 spans 15 amino acids. The germline gives CDR1 SGHDT, CDR2 YYEEEE. The CDR3: CASSPTLGQNAPLHF. In nucleotides, the CDR3 is TGTGCCAGCAGCCCCACTTTGGGACAAAATGCACCCCTCCACTTT.

The gene calls are TRBV7-9 and TRBJ2-2, with D maybe TRBD1 (5 bases). Germline values: CDR1 SEHNR, CDR2 FQNEAQ (reference sequence). The CDR3 covers 13 residues. V was trimmed by 10 bases and J by 1 base, leaving 10 bases between them. Here the CDR3 reads CATATGNTGELFF. DNA for the CDR3: TGTGCCACCGCTACAGGGAACACCGGGGAGCTGTTTTTT. Complete variable domain (other parts from reference TRBV7-9 and TRBJ2-2): DTGVSQNPRHKITKRGQNVTFRCDPISEHNRLYWYRQTLGQGPEFLTYFQNEAQLEKSRLLSDRFSAERPKGSFSTLEIQRTEQGDSAMYLCATATGNTGELFFGEGSRLTVL.

This clonotype has a handful of counts. The chain combines TRBV25-1 with TRBJ2-5; the match to TRBD1 covers 7 bases. V lost 5 bases and J lost 3; bases outside the gene matches: 12. In germline, CDR1 is MGHDK, CDR2 SYGVNS. CDR3 length: 16 residues. CDR3 DNA: TGTGCCAGCAGTAACTTCCGAGGGACAGAAAAAGAGACCCAGTACTTC. Its translation: CASSNFRGTEKETQYF.

V and J are TRBV7-3 and TRBJ2-6; 13 nucleotides match TRBD2. This CDR3 spans 19 amino acids. Unmatched junction bases numbered 5, after V lost 3 bases and J lost 0 bases. Looked up from germline, CDR1 is SGHTA and CDR2 is FQGTGA. Here the CDR3 reads CASSLPGTSGISGANVLTF. In nucleotides, the CDR3 is TGTGCCAGCAGCTTGCCTGGGACTAGCGGGATCTCTGGGGCCAACGTCCTGACTTTC.

This clonotype was counted only a few times. V usage is TRBV11-2 and J usage is TRBJ2-1; D possibly matches TRBD1 or TRBD2 (6 bases each). This CDR3 is 16 amino acids long. V was trimmed by 8 bases and J by 3 bases, leaving 20 bases between them. Germline V gives CDR1 SGHAT, CDR2 FQNNGV. The CDR3 DNA reads as TGTGCCAGCCTAAGGGGGGTAGGGGGGATCTACAATGAGCAGTTCTTC. This sequence encodes CASLRGVGGIYNEQFF.

This chain joins TRBV28 and TRBJ2-2; 9 bases fit TRBD2. Germline V gene sequence: CDR1 MDHEN, CDR2 SYDVKM. The CDR3 has 16 amino acids. V shed 2 bases, J shed 0 bases, and the junction held 1 base outside the gene matches. Here the CDR3 reads CASSLRTSANTGELFF. The CDR3 DNA reads TGTGCCAGCAGTTTACGGACTAGCGCGAACACCGGGGAGCTGTTTTTT. The full variable domain, in which reference TRBV28 and TRBJ2-2 provide the parts outside the CDR3, is DVKVTQSSRYLVKRTGEKVFLECVQDMDHENMFWYRQDPGLGLRLIYFSYDVKMKEKGDIPEGYSVSREKKERFSLILESASTNQTSMYLCASSLRTSANTGELFFGEGSRLTVL.